This entry lists 2 T cell receptor beta chains sequenced from one sample in a study of tumor-infiltrating lymphocytes in primary liver carcinoma. Between roughly 20 and 30 mg of unsorted bulk tissue served as the source from which RNA and DNA were co-extracted. A constant-region primer served to make TCR beta cDNA from about 530 ng total RNA. Three-round nested multiplex PCR performed with slightly modified ARM-PCR produced the TCR beta libraries. TRBV1-TRBV30 forward primers and a C-beta reverse primer were used in the first two PCR rounds, which each ran for ten to eleven cycles. One entry per CDR3 protein, called by TCRdb with MiXCR from the multiplex PCR reads. The sample includes about 37,000 distinct CDR3 sequences, 60% to 80% of them seen just once. Sequencing input: tumor-adjacent normal liver tissue. These receptors were obtained from a man in his forties with primary liver carcinoma and hepatitis B virus infection.

As regards this clonotype: A read error may account for a junction end that differs from germline. This chain joins TRBV7-9 and TRBJ2-7, with no clear D. Germline CDR1 is SEHNR and CDR2 is FQNEAQ (reference sequence). This CDR3 region has 12 residues. In DNA form, the CDR3 reads TGTGCCAGGAGCTTGTCCGGTATGGAGCAGTACTTC. Translating gives CARSLSGMEQYF.

As concerns this clonotype: This CDR3 fails to terminate in the conserved phenylalanine or tryptophan, so it likely reflects a read error. This chain joins TRBV11-2 and TRBJ2-3; tentative D call: TRBD2 (6 bases). The CDR3 loop spans 16 amino acids. Between the trimmed V and J ends, which lost 4 bases and 5 bases, there was a span of 19 bases. Germline V lookup: CDR1 SGHAT, CDR2 FQNNGV. CDR3 coding DNA: TGTGCCAGCAGCTCAATTACTAGCCTGGGTAGAGATACGCAGTATCTT. Encoded protein: CASSSITSLGRDTQYL.